One sample yielded the 27 T cell receptor beta chains listed below, sequenced in a study of blood T cell repertoires in COVID-19. Repertoires were generated with immunoSEQ multiplex PCR, while TCRdb's copy carries only in-frame clones and drops some. Of under 300,000 clones listed, about 86% are singletons. Sequenced sample: peripheral blood. These receptors were obtained from a man between 60 and 75 years old with acute or convalescent COVID-19.

This clone has a single count. The chain combines TRBV7-2 with TRBJ1-4; 7 bases line up with TRBD1. Germline V gene data show CDR1 as SGHTA and CDR2 as FQGNSA. CDR3 length: 14 residues. The J segment lost 8 bases and the V segment lost 5 bases, leaving 8 bases of the junction unmatched. CDR3 region: CASSQQGNGEKLFF. For the CDR3, the DNA is TGTGCCAGCAGCCAACAGGGGAATGGCGAAAAACTGTTTTTT.

This chain uses TRBV13 with TRBJ2-7, with 7 bases aligning to TRBD2. Germline-derived CDR1 and CDR2 are PRHDT and FYEKMQ (reference sequence). This CDR3 is built from 14 residues. The V and J ends lost 5 bases and 7 bases, in that order; junction bases with no gene match: 11. The CDR3 sequence: CASSHRGRASEQYF. CDR3 coding DNA: TGTGCCAGCAGCCATCGTGGGAGGGCCAGTGAGCAGTACTTC. The whole variable domain, filled in from reference TRBV13 and TRBJ2-7, reads AAGVIQSPRHLIKEKRETATLKCYPIPRHDTVYWYQQGPGQDPQFLISFYEKMQSDKGSIPDRFSAQQFSDYHSELNMSSLELGDSALYFCASSHRGRASEQYFGPGTRLTVT.

The chain is built from TRBV6-5 and TRBJ2-1, with 10 bases aligning to TRBD2. J was trimmed by 8 bases and V by 6 bases; bases with no gene match: 7. There are 14 residues in the CDR3. CDR1 and CDR2 (germline): MNHEY, SVGAGI. CDR3 region: CASRGDSGRYEQFF. CDR3 bases: TGTGCCAGCAGGGGGGATAGCGGGAGGTATGAGCAGTTCTTC.

This clone was seen a few times. This chain uses TRBV28 with TRBJ2-7; tentatively, D is TRBD1 (6 bases). The CDR3 consists of 13 residues. V gave up 11 bases and J gave up 5 bases, with 19 bases separating them. Per germline, CDR1 MDHEN and CDR2 SYDVKM. The CDR3 protein is CAVQGPFSNEQYF. CDR3 nucleotide sequence: TGTGCCGTACAGGGCCCCTTCAGCAACGAGCAGTACTTC.

The rearrangement joins TRBV19 to TRBJ2-1; possible D gene TRBD1, 6 bases. CDR3 length equals 14 residues. V lost 3 bases to trimming and J lost 2 bases, with 8 bases between them. CDR1 and CDR2 from the germline V gene are LNHDA and SQIVND (reference sequence). The CDR3 reads CASSIRGAYNEQFF. The CDR3 DNA follows: TGTGCCAGTAGTATCAGGGGAGCCTACAATGAGCAGTTCTTC.

The V gene is TRBV13, the J gene TRBJ2-1; 7 nucleotides match TRBD2. Germline V lookup: CDR1 PRHDT, CDR2 FYEKMQ (reference sequence). V lost 5 bases, J lost 4 bases, and 8 bases stayed unmatched. The CDR3 is 15 amino acids. The CDR3 DNA reads as TGTGCCAGCAGCACACTAGCGTCCCGGTACAATGAGCAGTTCTTC. This codes for CASSTLASRYNEQFF.

This clone appeared a single time. V usage is TRBV28 and J usage is TRBJ1-6, with D unresolved. In germline, CDR1 is MDHEN, CDR2 SYDVKM. The CDR3 is made up of 14 amino acids. Trimming shortened V by 2 bases and J by 4 bases, and 6 bases separated the two germline ends. This CDR3 is CASSLPPYNSPLHF. The CDR3, as DNA: TGTGCCAGCAGTTTACCCCCTTATAATTCACCCCTCCACTTT.

The chain carries TRBV6-5 and TRBJ1-2, with TRBD1 matching 12 bases. Germline V gene sequence: CDR1 MNHEY, CDR2 SVGAGI. Germline trimming cut 11 bases from V and 8 bases from J; bases unmatched to any gene: 6. This CDR3 has 12 amino acids. In nucleotides, the CDR3 is TGTGCCGCACTCGGGACAGGGGGCGGCTACACCTTC. This codes for CAALGTGGGYTF.

The CDR3 nucleotides read TGTGCCAGTAGTTCAAGCCGGGACAGCAAGCCGTTCTTC. Translated, it gives CASSSSRDSKPFF. V usage is TRBV19 and J usage is TRBJ2-1, with TRBD1 matching over 7 bases. CDR3 length equals 13 residues. Germline CDR1 is LNHDA and CDR2 is SQIVND (reference sequence). The J segment lost 15 bases and the V segment lost 5 bases, leaving 13 bases of the junction unmatched.

The genes are TRBV4-3 and TRBJ1-1, with D maybe TRBD1 (5 bases). The CDR3 is made up of 13 amino acids. Germline assignment: CDR1 LGHNA and CDR2 YSLEER. V shed 3 bases and J shed 7 bases, with 12 bases lying between them. Here the CDR3 reads CASSHLSGGEAFF. CDR3 DNA: TGCGCCAGCAGCCACCTAAGCGGGGGTGAAGCTTTCTTT.

The rearrangement links TRBV6-6 to TRBJ2-1; 8 bases are a match to TRBD2. The CDR3 spans 14 residues. CDR1 and CDR2 (germline): MNHNY, SVGAGI (reference sequence). With V trimmed by 2 bases and J by 15 bases, 12 bases remained unmatched. Here the CDR3 DNA reads TGTGCCAGCAGTTACGACGGGAGGGCCGCCTTATGGTTCTTC. Translated, it gives CASSYDGRAALWFF.

The gene calls are TRBV29-1 and TRBJ2-1; possible D gene TRBD2, 5 bases. The V end lost 4 bases, the J end lost 3 bases, and 7 bases lay between the germline ends. The germline V gene encodes CDR1 SQVTM and CDR2 ANQGSEA. This CDR3 is built from 12 residues. Here the CDR3 reads CSVVGSYNEQFF. The CDR3 DNA sequence: TGCAGCGTTGTGGGGAGCTACAATGAGCAGTTCTTC.

At least ten counts were recorded for this clone. The V gene is TRBV19, the J gene TRBJ1-2; 7 positions agree with TRBD1. V trimming: 6 bases; J trimming: 4 bases; junction bases outside the gene matches: 8. The CDR3 length is 14 residues. Germline V CDR1 and CDR2: LNHDA, SQIVND (reference sequence). The CDR3 bases are TGTGCCAGTAGAGACCCTGGACAGGTCTATGGCTACACCTTC. Translation: CASRDPGQVYGYTF.

In this sample, this clone turned up once. This chain connects TRBV27 to TRBJ1-1; TRBD1 might be the D (6 bases). Per the germline V gene, CDR1 is MNHEY and CDR2 is SMNVEV (reference sequence). The CDR3 consists of 14 residues. V was clipped by 6 bases and J by 1 base, with 12 bases between them. In DNA, the CDR3 is TGTGCCAGCAGCCAACAGGGTGCGAACACTGAAGCTTTCTTT. This encodes CASSQQGANTEAFF.

This clone was observed a handful of times. V gene TRBV6-5 combines with J gene TRBJ1-5; 8 bases agree with TRBD1. Germline CDR1 reads MNHEY; CDR2 reads SVGAGI. The CDR3 loop spans 12 amino acids. Trimming at V came to 5 bases and at J to 11 bases, leaving 5 bases not matched to a gene. The CDR3: CASSTLTGAQHF. CDR3 nucleotide sequence: TGTGCCAGCAGTACGTTGACAGGGGCCCAGCATTTT.

V is TRBV28 and J is TRBJ2-6; D uncertain. Per germline, CDR1 MDHEN and CDR2 SYDVKM. The V and J ends lost 7 bases and 3 bases respectively, with 10 bases between them. There are 14 residues in the CDR3. The CDR3 region has the DNA TGTGCCAGCACCCGTCCCGTTGGGGCCAACGTCCTGACTTTC. Translating it yields CASTRPVGANVLTF.

V and J are TRBV5-1 and TRBJ2-7; weak D call: TRBD2 (5 bases). This CDR3 is 14 amino acids long. Trimming took 4 bases from V and 4 from J, leaving 15 bases between them. The germline gives CDR1 SGHRS, CDR2 YFSETQ. CDR3 amino acids: CASSGQPGNYEQYF. For the CDR3, the DNA is TGCGCCAGCAGCGGGCAACCCGGGAATTACGAGCAGTACTTC.

The CDR3 sequence: CASSAQGPPGVPDYGYTF. The CDR3, as DNA: TGTGCCAGCAGCGCCCAAGGGCCCCCAGGGGTCCCCGACTATGGCTACACCTTC. The chain uses TRBV21-1 and TRBJ1-2; TRBD1 reflects the table's D call only, with no check against the DNA. TRBV21-1 is classified as a pseudogene. The CDR3 has 18 amino acids.

V usage is TRBV5-6 and J usage is TRBJ1-2, with D maybe TRBD1 (6 bases). Looked up from germline, CDR1 is SGHDT and CDR2 is YYEEEE. The CDR3 is 15 amino acids. The V end was cut by 1 base, the J end by 8 bases, with 18 bases between. The CDR3 sequence is CASSLYPGQRSGYTF. CDR3 nucleotides: TGTGCCAGCAGCTTGTACCCGGGACAAAGGTCGGGCTACACCTTC. Drawing the rest from reference TRBV5-6 and TRBJ1-2, the complete variable domain is DAGVTQSPTHLIKTRGQQVTLRCSPKSGHDTVSWYQQALGQGPQFIFQYYEEEERQRGNFPDRFSGHQFPNYSSELNVNALLLGDSALYLCASSLYPGQRSGYTFGSGTRLTVV.

The CDR3 coding sequence is TGTGCCAGCACGCGTCGGCGGTACGACTCTGGGGCCAACGTCCTGACTTTC. Protein: CASTRRRYDSGANVLTF. V is TRBV19 and J is TRBJ2-6; D is unclear. The CDR3 length is 17 residues. The V gene's germline CDR1 is LNHDA and CDR2 SQIVND (reference sequence). The V end lost 9 bases, the J end lost 0 bases, and 18 bases lay between the germline ends.

V gene TRBV5-4 combines with J gene TRBJ1-4; the match to TRBD1 covers 7 bases. Germline trimming cut 3 bases from V and 2 bases from J; bases unmatched to any gene: 4. CDR1 and CDR2 from the germline V gene are SGHNT and YYREEE (reference sequence). The CDR3 contains 15 residues. CDR3 protein: CASSSGGWTNEKLFF. The CDR3 DNA reads as TGTGCCAGCAGCTCAGGGGGTTGGACTAATGAAAAACTGTTTTTT.

This clone showed up just once. The CDR3 spells CASTQSQRGKLFF. The CDR3 region has the DNA TGTGCCAGCACTCAAAGTCAAAGGGGAAAACTGTTTTTT. V gene TRBV28 combines with J gene TRBJ1-4; D possibly corresponds to TRBD1 (5 bases). The ends were cut back, 7 bases at V and 10 bases at J, with 16 bases in the middle. In germline, CDR1 is MDHEN, CDR2 SYDVKM. The CDR3 covers 13 residues.

The chain uses TRBV29-1 and TRBJ1-2, with D maybe TRBD1 (5 bases). CDR1 SQVTM and CDR2 ANQGSEA come from the germline V gene. The CDR3 is 12 amino acids. Deletions cut 7 bases from V and 3 bases from J, with 12 bases between. The CDR3 here is CSGGGLHYGYTF. CDR3 bases: TGCAGCGGGGGGGGACTACACTATGGCTACACCTTC.

The genes are TRBV25-1 and TRBJ2-7; a possible D gene is TRBD1 (5 bases). Germline V CDR1 and CDR2: MGHDK, SYGVNS. Trimming left V 6 bases short and J 2 bases short, with 14 bases between. The CDR3 length is 14 residues. CDR3 amino acids: CASRGQLTTYEQYF. As DNA, the CDR3 is TGTGCCAGCAGGGGGCAGCTTACGACCTACGAGCAGTACTTC.

The chain has TRBV6-6 and TRBJ2-7; 7 nucleotides align to TRBD2. There are 16 residues in the CDR3. Germline CDR1 MNHNY, CDR2 SVGAGI (reference sequence). The V and J ends lost 6 bases and 2 bases, in that order; junction bases with no gene match: 13. The CDR3: CASSQPASGVTYEQYF. CDR3 nucleotides: TGTGCCAGCAGCCAGCCGGCCAGCGGGGTAACCTACGAGCAGTACTTC.

This clone has a single count. The chain employs TRBV5-1 and TRBJ2-7, with D possibly TRBD2 on 5 matching bases. V lost 5 bases to trimming and J lost 2 bases, with 11 bases between them. The CDR3 contains 13 residues. In germline, CDR1 is SGHRS, CDR2 YFSETQ. CDR3 residues: CASSRAGTYEQYF. The CDR3 bases are TGCGCCAGCAGTCGAGCCGGGACCTACGAGCAGTACTTC.

The rearrangement joins TRBV11-3 to TRBJ2-1; D is perhaps TRBD1 (5 bases). Germline V CDR1 and CDR2: SGHNT, YENEEA. The CDR3 has 16 residues. Trimming removed 0 bases at V and 2 bases at J, with 11 bases between. CDR3 DNA sequence: TGTGCCAGCAGCTTAGAGGGGCGGCGAACCTACAATGAGCAGTTCTTC. It yields the protein CASSLEGRRTYNEQFF.